The TCR beta chain under discussion was sequenced for a study of T cell responses to AZD1222 COVID-19 vaccine. Study-level results: Two AZD1222 administrations were followed by greater Spike-specific TCR breadth and depth. Only a handful of people who got AZD1222 tested seropositive at baseline. The donors showed a predominance of white British ancestry and of females, with possible underestimation of clonal diversity. Repertoire sampling occurred only after the peak T cell response.

The ends lost 6 bases at V and 3 bases at J; junction bases unmatched: 5. This CDR3 spans 14 amino acids. CDR1 and CDR2 from the germline V gene are MNHEY and SVGAGI. Repertoires were generated with immunoSEQ multiplex PCR, while TCRdb's copy carries only in-frame clones and drops some. The sample contains approximately 120,000 clones, 87% of which appear only once. Concerning this clone itself: Its cognate antigen is unknown.

The chain carries TRBV6-5 and TRBJ2-5, with 9 bases identical to TRBD1. This specimen was peripheral blood, taken on day 0 of AZD1222 vaccination. The source is an adult in good health. The CDR3 sequence: CASSRDRAKETQYF. For the CDR3, the DNA is TGTGCCAGCAGCAGGGACAGGGCCAAAGAGACCCAGTACTTC.